Listed here are 8 T cell receptor beta chains from one sample, sequenced in a study of human T cells and chemical hapten exposure. The time point was: patch test 1, 2 weeks after DPC sensitization. As for treatment: therapeutic diphenylcyclopropenone sensitization with weekly scalp DPC. TCRdb ran MiXCR on the RACE reads and lists one entry per CDR3 protein. The sample consists of over 85,000 distinct CDR3 sequences, over 10% of them appearing once. Sample: whole blood, taken in connection with sensitization to the hapten diphenylcyclopropenone (DPC). The receptors stem from a middle-aged woman with alopecia areata. Some clones in this sample may be carry-over from other donors' samples.

This clonotype was counted only a few times. V gene TRBV3-1 combines with J gene TRBJ2-1; D possibly uses TRBD1 or TRBD2 (5 bases each). V was trimmed by 3 bases and J by 13 bases, leaving 19 bases between them. The CDR3 contains 14 residues. CDR1 is LGHDT and CDR2 is YNNKEL in the germline V gene (reference sequence). The CDR3: CASSQQDWGSQQFF. CDR3 sequence (DNA): TGTGCCAGCAGCCAGCAGGACTGGGGGTCCCAACAGTTCTTC.

This clonotype has just a few counts. The V gene is TRBV20-1, the J gene TRBJ1-2; the D is unclear. The CDR3 has 12 residues. V was trimmed by 3 bases and J by 3 bases, leaving 8 bases between them. The V gene's germline CDR1 is DFQATT and CDR2 SNEGSKA (reference sequence). CDR3 residues: CSARALDYGYTF. In DNA, the CDR3 is TGCAGTGCTAGGGCTTTGGACTATGGCTACACCTTC.

This clonotype appeared many times. This sequence joins TRBV28 and TRBJ2-5; 11 bases are shared with TRBD2. This CDR3 comprises 16 residues. V dropped 5 bases and J dropped 3; count of bases not matched to a gene: 8. The germline V gene has CDR1 MDHEN and CDR2 SYDVKM. The CDR3 region has the DNA TGTGCCAGCAGTCTCGAACTAGCGGGAGTGAAAGAGACCCAGTACTTC. Translated: CASSLELAGVKETQYF.

As regards this clonotype: With a much larger clone just one base away, this may be a read error. The V gene is TRBV18, the J gene TRBJ1-3; possible D gene TRBD1, 6 bases. V was clipped by 1 base and J by 2 bases, with 6 bases between them. This CDR3 is 14 amino acids long. Germline-derived CDR1 and CDR2 are KGHSH and LQKENI. This CDR3 is CASSPQGAGNTIYF. CDR3 DNA sequence: TGTGCCAGCTCACCACAGGGGGCTGGAAACACCATATATTTT.

As for this clonotype: A read error may explain this, as a much larger clone is one base away. V and J are TRBV7-2 and TRBJ2-7; 10 bases line up with TRBD2. The CDR3 loop spans 14 amino acids. Germline assignment: CDR1 SGHTA and CDR2 FQGNSA. The CDR3 region is CASSSRTSGYGQYF. The CDR3, as DNA: TGTGCCAGCAGCTCCCGGACTAGCGGCTACGGGCAGTACTTC.

This clonotype came up a few times. A junction end diverges from the germline sequence, so it may reflect a read error. V usage is TRBV7-7 and J usage is TRBJ2-3; TRBD2 aligns across 11 bases. Germline CDR1 reads SSHAT; CDR2 reads FNYEAQ (reference sequence). This CDR3 spans 17 amino acids. The CDR3 spells CASSLGTSGRFTDTQYF. The DNA of the CDR3 is TGTGCTAGCAGCTTAGGGACTAGCGGACGATTCACAGATACGCAGTATTTT.

This clonotype was counted only a few times. The chain joins TRBV10-3 to TRBJ1-2; D may be TRBD1 (5 bases). Per germline, CDR1 ENHRY and CDR2 SYGVKD. The CDR3 spans 16 residues. V was pared by 0 bases and J by 4 bases, with 15 bases between. The CDR3 sequence is CAISESRPTALYGYTF. As DNA, the CDR3 is TGTGCCATCAGTGAGTCGAGGCCGACAGCCCTCTATGGCTACACCTTC.

A few counts support this clonotype. V gene TRBV2 combines with J gene TRBJ2-2, with 8 bases matching TRBD1. In germline, CDR1 is SNHLY, CDR2 FYNNEI. V lost 4 bases to trimming and J lost 5 bases; unmatched junction nucleotides: 6. CDR3 length: 15 residues. The DNA for the CDR3 is TGTGCCAGCAGTGTCAGGGGGCGTGGGACCGGGGAGCTGTTTTTT. As protein: CASSVRGRGTGELFF.